This T cell receptor beta chain is drawn from a study of blood T cells in healthy people across ages. A sample-barcoded 5' primer and a J-beta primer mix were used in a second PCR of about 7 to 12 cycles. TCRdb re-derived calls from the 5' RACE reads in MiXCR, one entry per CDR3 protein. The sample includes 600,000 or so distinct CDR3 sequences, approximately 21% of them seen just once. This clonotype was seen more than once but under ten times. Sequencing was done on a sample of blood. This TCR came from a man between 65 and 80 years old in good health.

The CDR3 is CSAAPFQETQYF. CDR3 nucleotide sequence: TGCAGTGCCGCCCCCTTCCAAGAGACCCAGTACTTC. The chain recombines TRBV20-1 with TRBJ2-5, with unresolved D. Per germline, CDR1 DFQATT and CDR2 SNEGSKA (reference sequence). CDR3 length: 12 amino acids. With 6 bases removed from V and 1 base from J, the gap between germline ends came to 9 bases.